This TCR beta chain was recovered during a study of T-cell reconstitution after alpha-beta-depleted transplantation in children. Notes on the study in general: Where some patients showed high TCRbeta diversity at day 60, it came from recipient T cells and thymic progenitors that had survived. Approximately two months post-transplant, alpha-beta T cells reportedly originated from several hundred expanded graft clones.

Trimming took off 3 bases at V and 3 bases at J, with 11 bases between the two ends. The CDR3 runs to 14 residues. Germline CDR1 is KGHSH and CDR2 is LQKENI. It was with unique molecular identifiers that the TCRbeta library was prepared. MiXCR, applied by TCRdb to the PCR reads, yields one record per CDR3 protein. The data show more than 500,000 distinct CDR3 sequences, more than 9.5% seen once. Worth noting for this clonotype: Its cognate antigen is unknown.

The chain recombines TRBV18 with TRBJ1-1, with D perhaps matching TRBD1 (5 bases). The sequenced sample was PBMCs, mostly from graft donor cells, obtained 180 days after TCRalphabeta/CD19-depleted stem cell transplant. The receptor was isolated from a female patient aged 2-10 years who had a stem cell transplant for aplastic anemia, so the T cells may come from the graft donor. CDR3 in DNA: TGTGCCAGCTCACCGGGACTGCCCGACACTGAAGCTTTCTTT. Translating it yields CASSPGLPDTEAFF.